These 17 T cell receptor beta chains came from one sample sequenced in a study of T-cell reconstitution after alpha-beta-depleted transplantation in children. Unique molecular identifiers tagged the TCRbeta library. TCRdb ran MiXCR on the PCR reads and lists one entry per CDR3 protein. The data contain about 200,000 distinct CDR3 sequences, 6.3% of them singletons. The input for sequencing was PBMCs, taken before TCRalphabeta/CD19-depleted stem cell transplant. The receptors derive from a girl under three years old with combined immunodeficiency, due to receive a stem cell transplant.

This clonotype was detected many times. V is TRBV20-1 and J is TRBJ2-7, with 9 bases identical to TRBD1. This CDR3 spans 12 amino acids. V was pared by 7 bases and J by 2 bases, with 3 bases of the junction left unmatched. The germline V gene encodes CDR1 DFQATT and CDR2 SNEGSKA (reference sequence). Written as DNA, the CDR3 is TGCAGTGGGACAGGGGAGACCTACGAGCAGTACTTC. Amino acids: CSGTGETYEQYF.

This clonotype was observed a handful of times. CDR3 in DNA: TGTGCCAGCAGTTCCTGGGGAGCTGGAAACACCATATATTTT. Translating it yields CASSSWGAGNTIYF. The genes are TRBV28 and TRBJ1-3; D uncertain. Deletions cut 4 bases from V and 2 bases from J, with 9 bases between. Per the germline V gene, CDR1 is MDHEN and CDR2 is SYDVKM. This CDR3 contains 14 residues.

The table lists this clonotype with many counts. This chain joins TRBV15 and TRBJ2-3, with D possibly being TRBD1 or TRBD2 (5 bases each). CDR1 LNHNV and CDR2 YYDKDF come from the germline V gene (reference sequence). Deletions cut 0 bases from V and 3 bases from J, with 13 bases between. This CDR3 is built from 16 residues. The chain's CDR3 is CATSRDMGVGTDTQYF. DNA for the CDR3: TGTGCCACCAGCAGAGATATGGGGGTAGGAACAGATACGCAGTATTTT.

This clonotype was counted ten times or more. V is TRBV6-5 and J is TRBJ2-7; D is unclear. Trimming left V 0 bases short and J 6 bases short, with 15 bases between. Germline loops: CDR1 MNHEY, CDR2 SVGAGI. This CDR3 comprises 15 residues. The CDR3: CASSYSRWIRAEQYF. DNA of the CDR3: TGTGCCAGCAGTTACTCGCGATGGATAAGGGCCGAGCAGTACTTC.

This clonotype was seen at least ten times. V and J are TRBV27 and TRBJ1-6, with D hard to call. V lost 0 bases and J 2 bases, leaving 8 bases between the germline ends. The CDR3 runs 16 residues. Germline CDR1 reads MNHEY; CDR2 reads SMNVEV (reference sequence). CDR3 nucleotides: TGTGCCAGCAGTTTATCGGACGGCCCCTATAATTCACCCCTCCACTTT. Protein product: CASSLSDGPYNSPLHF.

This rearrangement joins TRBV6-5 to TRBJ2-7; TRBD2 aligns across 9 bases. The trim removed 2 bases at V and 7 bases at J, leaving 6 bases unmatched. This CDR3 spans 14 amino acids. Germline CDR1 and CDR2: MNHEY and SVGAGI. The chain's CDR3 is CASSYRLAGSEQYF. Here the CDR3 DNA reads TGTGCCAGCAGTTACAGGCTAGCGGGAAGTGAGCAGTACTTC.

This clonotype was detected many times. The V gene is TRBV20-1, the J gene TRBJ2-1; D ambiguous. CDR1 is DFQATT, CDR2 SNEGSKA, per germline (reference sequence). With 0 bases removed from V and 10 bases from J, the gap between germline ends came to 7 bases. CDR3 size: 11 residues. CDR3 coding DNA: TGCAGTGCTAGAGAGGTTGAGGAGCAGTTCTTC. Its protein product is CSAREVEEQFF.

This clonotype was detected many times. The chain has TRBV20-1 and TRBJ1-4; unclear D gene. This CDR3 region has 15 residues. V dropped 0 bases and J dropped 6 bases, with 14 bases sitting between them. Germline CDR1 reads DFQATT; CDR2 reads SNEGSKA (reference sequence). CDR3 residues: CSARDERRGDEKLFF. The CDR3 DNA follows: TGCAGTGCTAGAGATGAACGGCGAGGAGATGAAAAACTGTTTTTT.

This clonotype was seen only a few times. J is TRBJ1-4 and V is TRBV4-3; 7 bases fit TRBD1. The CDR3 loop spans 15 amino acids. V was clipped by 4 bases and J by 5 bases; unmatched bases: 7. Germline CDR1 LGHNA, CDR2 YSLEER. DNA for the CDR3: TGCGCCAGCAGCCGAGTAGGGGGCGTAAATGAAAAACTGTTTTTT. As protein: CASSRVGGVNEKLFF.

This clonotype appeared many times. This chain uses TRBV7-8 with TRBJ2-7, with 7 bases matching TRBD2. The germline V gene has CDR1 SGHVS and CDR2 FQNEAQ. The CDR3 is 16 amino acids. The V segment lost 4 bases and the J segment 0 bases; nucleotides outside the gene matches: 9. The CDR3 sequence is CASSSGGTPSSYEQYF. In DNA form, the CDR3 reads TGTGCCAGCAGCTCCGGGGGGACGCCCAGCTCCTACGAGCAGTACTTC.

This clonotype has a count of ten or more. The CDR3 DNA reads TGTGCCAGCAGCTTATGGCAGGGGTACACCGGGGAGCTGTTTTTT. The encoded protein is CASSLWQGYTGELFF. The V gene is TRBV7-9, the J gene TRBJ2-2; D perhaps matches TRBD1 (6 bases). This CDR3 has 15 residues. CDR1 is SEHNR and CDR2 is FQNEAQ in the germline V gene (reference sequence). V was clipped by 2 bases and J by 3 bases, with 10 bases between them.

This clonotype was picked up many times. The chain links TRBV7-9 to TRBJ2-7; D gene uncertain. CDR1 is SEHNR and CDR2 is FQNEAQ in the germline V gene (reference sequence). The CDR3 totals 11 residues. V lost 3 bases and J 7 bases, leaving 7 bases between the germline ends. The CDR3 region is CASSFGWEQYF. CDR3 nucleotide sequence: TGTGCCAGCAGCTTTGGCTGGGAGCAGTACTTC. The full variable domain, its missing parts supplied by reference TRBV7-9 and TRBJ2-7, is DTGVSQNPRHKITKRGQNVTFRCDPISEHNRLYWYRQTLGQGPEFLTYFQNEAQLEKSRLLSDRFSAERPKGSFSTLEIQRTEQGDSAMYLCASSFGWEQYFGPGTRLTVT.

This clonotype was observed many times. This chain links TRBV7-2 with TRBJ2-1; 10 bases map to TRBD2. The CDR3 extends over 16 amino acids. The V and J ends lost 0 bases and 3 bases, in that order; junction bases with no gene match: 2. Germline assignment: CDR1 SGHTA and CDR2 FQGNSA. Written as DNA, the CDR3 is TGTGCCAGCAGCTTAGCGAGCGGGGGGGTCTACAATGAGCAGTTCTTC. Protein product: CASSLASGGVYNEQFF.

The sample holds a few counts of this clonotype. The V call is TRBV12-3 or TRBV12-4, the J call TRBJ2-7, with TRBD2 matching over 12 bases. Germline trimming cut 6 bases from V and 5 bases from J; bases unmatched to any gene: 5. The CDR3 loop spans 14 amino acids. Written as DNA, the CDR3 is TGTGCCAGCAGACGCGGACTAGCGGGGAACGAGCAGTACTTC. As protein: CASRRGLAGNEQYF.

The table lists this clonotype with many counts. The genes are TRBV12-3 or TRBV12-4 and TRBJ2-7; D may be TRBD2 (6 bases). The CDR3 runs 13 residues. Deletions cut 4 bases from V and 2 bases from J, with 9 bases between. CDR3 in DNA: TGTGCCAGCAGTTCCGGGACTCCCTACGAGCAGTACTTC. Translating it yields CASSSGTPYEQYF.

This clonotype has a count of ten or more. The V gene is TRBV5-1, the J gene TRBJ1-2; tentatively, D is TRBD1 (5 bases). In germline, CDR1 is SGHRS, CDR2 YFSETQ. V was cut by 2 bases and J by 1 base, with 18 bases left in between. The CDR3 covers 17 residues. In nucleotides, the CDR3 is TGCGCCAGCAGCTTAACCCCCGGGACGGAGTATAACTATGGCTACACCTTC. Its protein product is CASSLTPGTEYNYGYTF.

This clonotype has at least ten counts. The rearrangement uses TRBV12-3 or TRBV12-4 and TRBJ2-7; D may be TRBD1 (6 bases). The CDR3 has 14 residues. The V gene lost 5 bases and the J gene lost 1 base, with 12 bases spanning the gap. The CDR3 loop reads CASSATGWSYEQYF. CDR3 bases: TGTGCCAGCAGTGCAACAGGGTGGTCCTACGAGCAGTACTTC.